A single sample is the source of the 5 T cell receptor beta chains below, sequenced in a study of blood T cells in healthy people across ages (dated by TCRdb to between 2014 and 2016). The library was generated by 5' RACE. TCRdb names Illumina HiSeq 2500 as the instrument used. A second PCR of roughly 7 to 11 cycles was performed with a sample-barcoded 5' primer and a J-beta primer mix. TCRdb trimmed public reads at Q25 via fastp, called clones via MiXCR and kept in-frame beta chains. Rows with a matching CDR3 protein are joined into one entry that keeps the most common DNA and genes. For this sample the table gives about 1.4 million distinct CDR3 sequences, of which approximately 59% were detected only once. The ten biggest clones cover 5.5% to 8% of the sample. The sample taken for sequencing was blood. Source of these receptors: a man aged 18 to 30 in good health.

The J gene is TRBJ2-3, the V gene TRBV28; no firm D call. This CDR3 comprises 14 residues. Trimming shortened V by 5 bases and J by 4 bases, and 13 bases separated the two germline ends. Per the germline V gene, CDR1 is MDHEN and CDR2 is SYDVKM. CDR3 in DNA: TGTGCCAGCAGTCGACCGTTGGGCCCAGATACGCAGTATTTT. Translating it yields CASSRPLGPDTQYF. The whole variable domain, filled in from reference TRBV28 and TRBJ2-3, reads DVKVTQSSRYLVKRTGEKVFLECVQDMDHENMFWYRQDPGLGLRLIYFSYDVKMKEKGDIPEGYSVSREKKERFSLILESASTNQTSMYLCASSRPLGPDTQYFGPGTRLTVL.

A few counts support this clonotype. This chain joins TRBV20-1 and TRBJ1-2, with TRBD1 matching over 7 bases. Germline-derived CDR1 and CDR2 are DFQATT and SNEGSKA (reference sequence). CDR3 length: 13 amino acids. Trimming at V came to 3 bases and at J to 7 bases, leaving 8 bases not matched to a gene. The CDR3 DNA follows: TGCAGTGCTAGTACAGGGGCGGGCGGTGGCTACACCTTC. The encoded protein is CSASTGAGGGYTF.

This clonotype was counted a few times. The V and J genes are TRBV5-1 and TRBJ2-4; no clear D. Germline CDR1 is SGHRS and CDR2 is YFSETQ. The CDR3 runs to 14 residues. V gave up 2 bases and J gave up 0 bases, with 6 bases separating them. The CDR3 nucleotides read TGCGCCAGCAGCTTAGACACAGCCAAAAACATTCAGTACTTC. It is translated as CASSLDTAKNIQYF.

This chain uses TRBV27 with TRBJ2-5, with unresolved D. The tail of the sequence fits TRBJ2-7 better, so the J call may be wrong. Germline CDR1 is MNHEY and CDR2 is SMNVEV (reference sequence). The CDR3 runs to 14 residues. Here the CDR3 reads CASSLSIGLVEQYF. CDR3 nucleotide sequence: TGTGCCAGCAGTTTATCGATAGGCCTAGTCGAGCAGTACTTC.

This sequence joins TRBV5-1 and TRBJ1-1, with a tentative D call TRBD1 (5 bases). The V gene lost 3 bases and the J gene lost 4 bases, with 13 bases spanning the gap. Germline V lookup: CDR1 SGHRS, CDR2 YFSETQ. The CDR3 length is 14 residues. Here the CDR3 DNA reads TGCGCCAGCAGCTGGACAATGGGTACCACTGAAGCTTTCTTT. This translates into CASSWTMGTTEAFF.